This TCR beta chain was obtained from a study of T cell clusters in autoimmune cytopenias. General observations from the study: The T cell clusters were defined only in silico, without experimental functional validation. No cluster-lack signature appeared between secondary cytopenia and chronic lymphocytic leukemia patients, apparently due to lymphoma masking. Compared with active autoimmune hepatitis patients, healthy donors showed about 2.7-fold more exclusive TRB clusters. Primary autoimmune cytopenia patients appeared to lack physiological T cell clusters present in healthy donors.

TRB was amplified by touch-down multiplex PCR, primer pools A and B combined. TCRdb reprocessed the multiplex PCR reads, keeping one entry per CDR3 protein, no DNA. The table gives 9,500 to 15,000 distinct CDR3 sequences; the top ten clones make up approximately 2.9% of it. A word on this clonotype: As yet, its antigen is unknown.

Germline CDR1 and CDR2: SGHRS and YFSETQ. The CDR3 extends over 16 amino acids. Each sample's input was around 250 ng genomic DNA, 30,000 to 45,000 genome equivalents. J is TRBJ2-2 and V is TRBV5-1. The sequenced material came from peripheral blood. The sequence was obtained from a human donor with an autoimmune cytopenia or autoimmune hepatitis (not recorded which). CDR3 sequence reads: CASSLAGDANTGELFF. Full variable domain (outside the CDR3, taken from reference TRBV5-1 and TRBJ2-2): KAGVTQTPRYLIKTRGQQVTLSCSPISGHRSVSWYQQTPGQGLQFLFEYFSETQRNKGNFPGRFSGRQFSNSRSEMNVSTLELGDSALYLCASSLAGDANTGELFFGEGSRLTVL.